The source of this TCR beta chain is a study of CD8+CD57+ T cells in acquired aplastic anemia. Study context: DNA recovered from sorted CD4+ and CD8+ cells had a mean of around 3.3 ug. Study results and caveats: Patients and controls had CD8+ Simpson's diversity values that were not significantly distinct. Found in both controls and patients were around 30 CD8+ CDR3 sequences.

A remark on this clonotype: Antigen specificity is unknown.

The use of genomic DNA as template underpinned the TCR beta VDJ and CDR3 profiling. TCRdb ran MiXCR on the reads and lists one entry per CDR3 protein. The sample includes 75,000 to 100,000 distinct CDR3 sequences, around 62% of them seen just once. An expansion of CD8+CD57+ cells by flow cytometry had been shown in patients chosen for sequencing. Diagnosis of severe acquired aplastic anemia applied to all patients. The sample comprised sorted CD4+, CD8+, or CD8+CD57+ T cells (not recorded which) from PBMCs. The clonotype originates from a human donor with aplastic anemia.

The CDR3 coding sequence is TGCAGCGTCCCTCCAGGGGGAGTCACTGAAGCTTTCTTT. Protein sequence: CSVPPGGVTEAFF. The chain carries TRBV29-1 and TRBJ1-1; 7 nucleotides align to TRBD1. Germline V lookup: CDR1 SQVTM, CDR2 ANQGSEA. The CDR3 consists of 13 residues. V lost 6 bases and J lost 4; bases outside the gene matches: 8.